One and the same sample provided the 17 T cell receptor beta chains below, sequenced in a study of T cells after yellow fever vaccination. TCRdb ran MiXCR on the 5' RACE reads and lists one entry per CDR3 protein. Here the sample spans about 340,000 distinct CDR3 sequences, about 9.5% being singletons. Sequenced material: PBMCs, taken on the day of the first yellow fever vaccination. These receptors all stem from a man between 18 and 35 years old who received the YFV17D yellow fever vaccine.

The V and J genes are TRBV5-4 and TRBJ1-2; possible D gene TRBD1, 5 bases. The V and J ends lost 4 bases and 12 bases respectively, with 19 bases between them. CDR1 SGHNT and CDR2 YYREEE come from the germline V gene (reference sequence). The CDR3 is 13 residues long. The CDR3 DNA reads TGTGCCAGCAGCCCCGACAGCACAAGCGAGAACACCTTC. Its protein is CASSPDSTSENTF. Based on the CDR3 plus reference TRBV5-4 and TRBJ1-2, the full variable domain is ETGVTQSPTHLIKTRGQQVTLRCSSQSGHNTVSWYQQALGQGPQFIFQYYREEENGRGNFPPRFSGLQFPNYSSELNVNALELDDSALYLCASSPDSTSENTFGSGTRLTVV.

This clonotype has a count of ten or more. The chain couples TRBV12-3 or TRBV12-4 to TRBJ2-1, with a possible D match to TRBD2 (7 bases). The V and J ends lost 7 bases and 9 bases respectively, with 19 bases between them. This CDR3 is built from 14 residues. CDR3: CASTERGGSIEQFF. The CDR3 bases are TGTGCCAGCACCGAGAGGGGGGGGAGTATTGAGCAGTTCTTC.

The V call is TRBV5-1, the J call TRBJ1-1, with 7 bases lining up with TRBD1. With V trimmed by 0 bases and J by 4 bases, 9 bases remained unmatched. The length of the CDR3 is 16 residues. Germline V lookup: CDR1 SGHRS, CDR2 YFSETQ. The CDR3, as DNA: TGCGCCAGCAGCTTGGACCCTGGAGGGGGCATCACTGAAGCTTTCTTT. Encoded protein: CASSLDPGGGITEAFF. The full variable domain, its missing parts supplied by reference TRBV5-1 and TRBJ1-1, is KAGVTQTPRYLIKTRGQQVTLSCSPISGHRSVSWYQQTPGQGLQFLFEYFSETQRNKGNFPGRFSGRQFSNSRSEMNVSTLELGDSALYLCASSLDPGGGITEAFFGQGTRLTVV.

In its sample, this clonotype was seen many times. The chain employs TRBV5-1 and TRBJ2-1, with TRBD1 matching 7 bases. Germline V gives CDR1 SGHRS, CDR2 YFSETQ. The CDR3 sequence is 15 residues long. V gave up 0 bases and J gave up 8 bases; unmatched junction bases: 8. CDR3 sequence reads: CASSLDGLGGDEQFF. The CDR3 DNA follows: TGCGCCAGCAGCTTGGACGGGCTAGGGGGCGATGAGCAGTTCTTC.

This clonotype has a handful of counts. V and J are TRBV23-1 and TRBJ2-5; D is possibly TRBD1 (6 bases). TRBV23-1 carries the ORF label, with uncertain function. Trimming took 4 bases from V and 4 from J, leaving 19 bases between them. The CDR3 is 16 residues long. The CDR3 region is CASSLLGSGAAETQYF. The CDR3 DNA is TGCGCCAGCAGTCTTCTTGGCTCAGGGGCAGCAGAGACCCAGTACTTC.

This clonotype was counted only a few times. J is TRBJ1-6 and V is TRBV9, with no clear D. The CDR3 consists of 13 residues. Germline V gene data show CDR1 as SGDLS and CDR2 as YYNGEE. The V gene lost 2 bases and the J gene lost 7 bases, with 7 bases spanning the gap. DNA of the CDR3: TGTGCCAGCAGCGTTAACGGGAATTCACCCCTCCACTTT. Translated, it gives CASSVNGNSPLHF.

The rearrangement uses TRBV15 and TRBJ1-4, with TRBD1 matching 11 bases. The CDR3 length is 17 residues. Germline V gene lookup returns CDR1 LNHNV and CDR2 YYDKDF (reference sequence). V lost 5 bases and J lost 4; bases outside the gene matches: 9. The CDR3 spells CATSGTRDRGVNEKLFF. The CDR3 DNA sequence: TGTGCCACCAGCGGAACCAGGGACAGGGGGGTTAATGAAAAACTGTTTTTT.

This clonotype was recorded at least ten times. This chain links TRBV20-1 with TRBJ1-5; tentatively, D is TRBD1 (6 bases). The germline CDR1 and CDR2 sequences are DFQATT and SNEGSKA (reference sequence). CDR3 length: 15 residues. Trimming stripped 3 bases from V and 7 bases from J, with 19 bases between. CDR3 in DNA: TGCAGTGCTAGGGGGGACTACAGGGTTGGACAGCCCCAGCATTTT. Its protein product is CSARGDYRVGQPQHF.

This clonotype was seen ten or more times. The V call is TRBV24-1, the J call TRBJ1-1; D gene ambiguous. CDR1 is KGHDR, CDR2 SFDVKD, per germline. The CDR3 is 11 amino acids. V was shortened by 3 bases and J by 8 bases, with 6 bases between the two germline ends. CDR3: CATSDGVEAFF. CDR3 nucleotide sequence: TGTGCCACCAGTGATGGAGTGGAAGCTTTCTTT.

This clonotype was found a few times. This chain uses TRBV5-1 with TRBJ2-7; no definite D call. CDR3 length: 13 residues. V lost 4 bases and J 5 bases, leaving 13 bases between the germline ends. Per germline, CDR1 SGHRS and CDR2 YFSETQ. CDR3: CASSRALGDEQYF. CDR3 in DNA: TGCGCCAGCAGCAGGGCCTTAGGAGACGAGCAGTACTTC.

Only a few counts were recorded for this clonotype. This sequence joins TRBV4-1 and TRBJ1-2, with D hard to call. V was cut by 1 base and J by 4 bases, with 10 bases left in between. The CDR3 has 14 amino acids. The germline V gene has CDR1 MGHRA and CDR2 YSYEKL. CDR3 in amino acids: CASSQGLRSYGYTF. CDR3 coding DNA: TGCGCCAGCAGCCAAGGACTCCGCTCCTATGGCTACACCTTC.

The table lists this clonotype with many counts. V is TRBV27 and J is TRBJ2-5, with D perhaps TRBD1 (5 bases). Germline CDR1 is MNHEY and CDR2 is SMNVEV (reference sequence). CDR3 length equals 14 residues. Trimming left V 1 base short and J 5 bases short, with 11 bases between. The CDR3: CASSLLVGVETQYF. CDR3 DNA sequence: TGTGCCAGCAGTTTATTAGTAGGGGTGGAGACCCAGTACTTC.

The chain is built from TRBV7-9 and TRBJ2-3, with 8 bases lining up with TRBD2. The CDR3 loop spans 17 amino acids. V dropped 7 bases and J dropped 2; count of bases not matched to a gene: 14. The germline CDR1 and CDR2 sequences are SEHNR and FQNEAQ (reference sequence). CDR3 DNA sequence: TGTGCCAGCATTCAAGTTGAAGCGGGGGCCTCCACAGATACGCAGTATTTT. As protein: CASIQVEAGASTDTQYF.

The J gene is TRBJ1-2, the V gene TRBV9; D gene ambiguous. Trimming removed 0 bases from V and 2 bases from J, with 8 bases in between. This CDR3 has 14 residues. Germline V CDR1 and CDR2: SGDLS, YYNGEE. For the CDR3, the DNA is TGTGCCAGCAGCGTAGCAGGCAGCAACTATGGCTACACCTTC. Its protein product is CASSVAGSNYGYTF.

This clonotype was seen repeatedly, ten times or more. The J gene is TRBJ1-1, the V gene TRBV6-5; maybe TRBD1 (5 bases). CDR1 MNHEY and CDR2 SVGAGI come from the germline V gene. This CDR3 has 12 residues. Deletions cut 5 bases from V and 5 bases from J, with 9 bases between. For the CDR3, the DNA is TGTGCCAGCAGTCGACAGAGAACTGAAGCTTTCTTT. Translating gives CASSRQRTEAFF.

The chain has TRBV5-5 and TRBJ2-3; D not resolved. This CDR3 has 14 amino acids. Trimming removed 0 bases at V and 4 bases at J, with 9 bases between. Germline V gene sequence: CDR1 SGHKS, CDR2 YYEKEE (reference sequence). The CDR3, as DNA: TGTGCCAGCAGCTTGGATTCTCCCCCAGATACGCAGTATTTT. It codes for CASSLDSPPDTQYF.

The chain has TRBV7-8 and TRBJ2-5; 9 nucleotides match TRBD2. With V trimmed by 2 bases and J by 2 bases, 6 bases remained unmatched. The CDR3 covers 16 residues. Germline lookup yields CDR1 SGHVS and CDR2 FQNEAQ. The DNA for the CDR3 is TGTGCCAGCAGCTTAAGGGCTAGCGGGGAACAAGAGACCCAGTACTTC. As protein: CASSLRASGEQETQYF.